Presented here are 32 T cell receptor beta chains from one specimen sequenced in a study of T-cell memory formation after mild COVID-19. One entry per CDR3 protein, called by TCRdb with MiXCR from the 5' RACE reads. In the table there are 25,000 to 30,000 distinct CDR3 sequences, approximately 12% of which are singletons. Sequencing was carried out using PBMCs or a T cell subset sorted from them (not recorded which). These receptors were obtained from an adult woman who had mild COVID-19 (a few samples of this study predate the infection). Cell type and time point are not known.

This clonotype showed up many times. The chain links TRBV18 to TRBJ2-1; D remains unclear. Germline V lookup: CDR1 KGHSH, CDR2 LQKENI. Deletions cut 4 bases from V and 1 base from J, with 5 bases between. The CDR3 sequence is 13 residues long. CDR3 DNA: TGTGCCAGCTCACTACAATCCTACAATGAGCAGTTCTTC. It translates to CASSLQSYNEQFF.

This clonotype was seen ten or more times. This rearrangement joins TRBV5-1 to TRBJ2-1; the D gene is possibly TRBD1 (6 bases). The CDR3 sequence is 15 residues long. V shed 2 bases and J shed 0 bases, with 9 bases lying between them. In germline, CDR1 is SGHRS, CDR2 YFSETQ. The CDR3 nucleotides are TGCGCCAGCAGCTTCGACAGGAGCTCCTACAATGAGCAGTTCTTC. Translation gives CASSFDRSSYNEQFF.

This clonotype appeared many times. The rearrangement joins TRBV4-2 to TRBJ2-3; TRBD1 matches 8 bases. Per the germline V gene, CDR1 is LGHNA and CDR2 is YNFKEQ. The CDR3 spans 16 residues. V was pared by 2 bases and J by 4 bases, with 8 bases of the junction left unmatched. DNA for the CDR3: TGTGCCAGCAGCCAAAAGCTACAGGGGGACGCAGATACGCAGTATTTT. Translated, it gives CASSQKLQGDADTQYF.

The sample holds many counts of this clonotype. This rearrangement joins TRBV20-1 to TRBJ2-1, with 7 bases that match TRBD2. The V and J ends lost 4 bases and 1 base, in that order; junction bases with no gene match: 16. The CDR3 covers 18 residues. In germline, CDR1 is DFQATT, CDR2 SNEGSKA (reference sequence). In DNA form, the CDR3 reads TGCAGTGCTAAGGGGATCGGGATGGCGGGAGTTTCCTACAATGAGCAGTTCTTC. Translation gives CSAKGIGMAGVSYNEQFF.

This clonotype was counted many times. The chain links TRBV5-5 to TRBJ2-7; D gene unclear. Trimming left V 1 base short and J 0 bases short, with 11 bases between. Per germline, CDR1 SGHKS and CDR2 YYEKEE (reference sequence). The CDR3 is 15 amino acids. CDR3 loop: CASSLIASSSYEQYF. The CDR3, as DNA: TGTGCCAGCAGCTTGATAGCCTCGAGCTCCTACGAGCAGTACTTC.

This clonotype was seen more than once but under ten times. The chain combines TRBV6-6 with TRBJ2-1, with TRBD2 matching 10 bases. The CDR3 sequence is 15 residues long. Trimming took 6 bases from V and 8 from J; bases not matched to a gene: 10. The germline gives CDR1 MNHNY, CDR2 SVGAGI (reference sequence). CDR3 in amino acids: CASRKTSGSFHEQFF. The CDR3 DNA reads TGTGCCAGCAGGAAGACTAGCGGGTCGTTTCATGAGCAGTTCTTC.

This clonotype was seen repeatedly, ten times or more. The chain employs TRBV11-2 and TRBJ2-5; unclear D gene. The length of the CDR3 is 16 residues. Germline V gene lookup returns CDR1 SGHAT and CDR2 FQNNGV. Deletions cut 7 bases from V and 1 base from J, with 19 bases between. The CDR3 loop reads CASTLRIEITQETQYF. The CDR3 DNA reads as TGTGCCAGCACCTTGAGGATAGAGATTACCCAAGAGACCCAGTACTTC.

This clonotype came up many times. V usage is TRBV20-1 and J usage is TRBJ2-1, with D uncertain. Trimming left V 1 base short and J 7 bases short, with 8 bases between. The CDR3 totals 12 residues. Per germline, CDR1 DFQATT and CDR2 SNEGSKA (reference sequence). This CDR3 reads CSARVKDNEQFF. The DNA for the CDR3 is TGCAGTGCTAGAGTTAAGGATAATGAGCAGTTCTTC.

A few counts support this clonotype. CDR3 sequence: CASSLRNSGSSYEQYF. CDR3 DNA: TGTGCCAGCAGCTTAAGAAATAGCGGGAGCTCCTACGAGCAGTACTTC. The chain carries TRBV7-9 and TRBJ2-7, with 9 positions matching TRBD2. V was clipped by 2 bases and J by 0 bases; unmatched bases: 5. Per the germline V gene, CDR1 is SEHNR and CDR2 is FQNEAQ (reference sequence). The CDR3 contains 16 residues. Looking up the rest from reference TRBV7-9 and TRBJ2-7 gives the full variable domain: DTGVSQNPRHKITKRGQNVTFRCDPISEHNRLYWYRQTLGQGPEFLTYFQNEAQLEKSRLLSDRFSAERPKGSFSTLEIQRTEQGDSAMYLCASSLRNSGSSYEQYFGPGTRLTVT.

This clonotype was detected a few times. The V and J genes are TRBV29-1 and TRBJ1-4; 7 positions agree with TRBD1. V gave up 7 bases and J gave up 3 bases; unmatched junction bases: 2. The CDR3 covers 12 residues. CDR1 and CDR2 (germline): SQVTM, ANQGSEA. CDR3 protein: CSGQGSNEKLFF. The CDR3 DNA reads TGCAGCGGACAGGGTTCTAATGAAAAACTGTTTTTT.

This clonotype was seen repeatedly, ten times or more. This chain uses TRBV2 with TRBJ2-3, with TRBD2 as a possible D gene (6 bases). Between the trimmed V and J ends, which lost 6 bases and 0 bases, there was a span of 19 bases. The CDR3 runs to 17 residues. The V gene's germline CDR1 is SNHLY and CDR2 FYNNEI. CDR3 sequence (DNA): TGTGCCAGCAGCTCCACCCTGGGACTTCGGAGCACAGATACGCAGTATTTT. Protein sequence: CASSSTLGLRSTDTQYF.

This clonotype was seen many times. The genes are TRBV11-2 and TRBJ2-2, with D tentatively TRBD1 (5 bases). Germline V gene sequence: CDR1 SGHAT, CDR2 FQNNGV. Trimming took off 3 bases at V and 3 bases at J, with 14 bases between the two ends. This CDR3 is 16 amino acids long. The DNA of the CDR3 is TGTGCCAGCAGCTTCGAAGGGGCGCTGGACACCGGGGAGCTGTTTTTT. Protein: CASSFEGALDTGELFF.

This clonotype was detected many times. The gene calls are TRBV9 and TRBJ2-3; the match to TRBD1 covers 8 bases. Germline values: CDR1 SGDLS, CDR2 YYNGEE. The junction had 5 bases not matched to a gene; V was cut back by 2 bases and J by 6 bases. This CDR3 has 14 amino acids. Written as DNA, the CDR3 is TGTGCCAGCAGCGTGTCAGGGGGCTTGGATACGCAGTATTTT. Amino acids: CASSVSGGLDTQYF. The variable domain in full, with the rest retrieved from reference TRBV9 and TRBJ2-3, is DSGVTQTPKHLITATGQRVTLRCSPRSGDLSVYWYQQSLDQGLQFLIQYYNGEERAKGNILERFSAQQFPDLHSELNLSSLELGDSALYFCASSVSGGLDTQYFGPGTRLTVL.

This clonotype was seen ten or more times. The chain carries TRBV12-3 or TRBV12-4 and TRBJ2-7; 7 bases map to TRBD1. V lost 5 bases and J lost 1; bases outside the gene matches: 5. The CDR3 totals 14 residues. The CDR3 reads CASSRQGSSYEQYF. Written as DNA, the CDR3 is TGTGCCAGCAGTCGACAGGGATCTTCCTACGAGCAGTACTTC.

Many counts were recorded for this clonotype. The genes are TRBV29-1 and TRBJ1-5; D unclear. In germline, CDR1 is SQVTM, CDR2 ANQGSEA. This CDR3 has 14 amino acids. Trimming left V 5 bases short and J 4 bases short, with 15 bases between. CDR3 loop: CSVRVGSGNQPQHF. The CDR3 DNA reads TGCAGCGTTCGTGTGGGGTCGGGGAATCAGCCCCAGCATTTT. Full variable domain (missing parts from reference TRBV29-1 and TRBJ1-5): SAVISQKPSRDICQRGTSLTIQCQVDSQVTMMFWYRQQPGQSLTLIATANQGSEATYESGFVIDKFPISRPNLTFSTLTVSNMSPEDSSIYLCSVRVGSGNQPQHFGDGTRLSIL.

This clonotype has a count of ten or more. The chain links TRBV12-3 or TRBV12-4 to TRBJ1-1; 11 bases match TRBD1. The length of the CDR3 is 16 residues. With V trimmed by 6 bases and J by 0 bases, 6 bases remained unmatched. CDR3 coding DNA: TGTGCCAGCAGACACGGACAGGGGGCGTTGAACACTGAAGCTTTCTTT. Residues: CASRHGQGALNTEAFF.

This clonotype has ten or more counts. This sequence joins TRBV18 and TRBJ1-1; D might be TRBD1 (6 bases). CDR3 size: 14 residues. Trimming shortened V by 2 bases and J by 1 base, and 8 bases separated the two germline ends. CDR1 is KGHSH and CDR2 is LQKENI in the germline V gene. CDR3 sequence reads: CASSPDRKNTEAFF. CDR3 DNA sequence: TGTGCCAGCTCACCAGACAGGAAGAACACTGAAGCTTTCTTT.

The sample holds many counts of this clonotype. The rearrangement uses TRBV7-9 and TRBJ2-7; possible D gene TRBD2, 7 bases. In germline, CDR1 is SEHNR, CDR2 FQNEAQ (reference sequence). Trimming took 2 bases from V and 5 from J, leaving 16 bases between them. There are 15 residues in the CDR3. The CDR3 DNA reads TGTGCCAGCAGCTTAAACTCGGGGGGCTACAACGAGCAGTACTTC. It is translated as CASSLNSGGYNEQYF.

This clonotype was seen more than once but under ten times. A much larger clonotype is one base distant, so this may be a read error. This rearrangement joins TRBV4-1 to TRBJ2-5; TRBD1 or TRBD2 may be the D gene (5 bases each). CDR1 and CDR2 (germline): MGHRA, YSYEKL. This CDR3 has 13 amino acids. With 5 bases removed from V and 14 bases from J, the gap between germline ends came to 21 bases. CDR3 nucleotide sequence: TGCGCCAGCAGCGGGCGCCGAGCCCGGGACGTCTACTTC. This codes for CASSGRRARDVYF.

This clonotype was seen at least ten times. This chain uses TRBV3-1 with TRBJ1-4; 12 bases match TRBD1. With V trimmed by 4 bases and J by 10 bases, 4 bases remained unmatched. The germline CDR1 and CDR2 sequences are LGHDT and YNNKEL (reference sequence). CDR3 length: 14 amino acids. For the CDR3, the DNA is TGTGCCAGCAGCCCCAGGGACAGGGGGCGAAAACTGTTTTTT. Residues: CASSPRDRGRKLFF. Based on the CDR3 plus reference TRBV3-1 and TRBJ1-4, the full variable domain is DTAVSQTPKYLVTQMGNDKSIKCEQNLGHDTMYWYKQDSKKFLKIMFSYNNKELIINETVPNRFSPKSPDKAHLNLHINSLELGDSAVYFCASSPRDRGRKLFFGSGTQLSVL.

This clonotype was picked up many times. The gene calls are TRBV5-4 and TRBJ1-1, with D possibly TRBD1 on 5 matching bases. The V gene lost 0 bases and the J gene lost 0 bases, with 12 bases spanning the gap. Looked up from germline, CDR1 is SGHNT and CDR2 is YYREEE (reference sequence). The CDR3 length is 16 residues. CDR3 residues: CASSLGGRGMNTEAFF. The CDR3 bases are TGTGCCAGCAGCTTGGGTGGTAGGGGCATGAACACTGAAGCTTTCTTT.

This clonotype came up many times. The rearrangement uses TRBV24-1 and TRBJ2-6; 7 positions agree with TRBD1. CDR3 length equals 15 residues. V shed 7 bases and J 2 bases; nucleotides not matched to a gene: 4. The germline gives CDR1 KGHDR, CDR2 SFDVKD. The CDR3: CATSPDRAGANVLTF. DNA of the CDR3: TGTGCCACCAGCCCCGACAGGGCTGGGGCCAACGTCCTGACTTTC.

This clonotype was seen at least ten times. The chain joins TRBV3-1 to TRBJ2-7, with D tentatively TRBD1 (5 bases). Between the trimmed V and J ends, which lost 3 bases and 1 base, there was a span of 13 bases. Germline CDR1 reads LGHDT; CDR2 reads YNNKEL (reference sequence). The CDR3 has 15 amino acids. The CDR3 loop is CASSHPQGRSYEQYF. The CDR3 DNA reads as TGTGCCAGCAGCCACCCCCAGGGTAGGTCCTACGAGCAGTACTTC.

This clonotype was observed at least ten times. This rearrangement joins TRBV5-1 to TRBJ2-5; no clear D gene. The CDR3 covers 13 residues. Deletions cut 0 bases from V and 5 bases from J, with 8 bases between. Germline V lookup: CDR1 SGHRS, CDR2 YFSETQ. The CDR3, as DNA: TGCGCCAGCAGCTTGGGGAATAGGGAGACCCAGTACTTC. Residues: CASSLGNRETQYF.

This clonotype showed up many times. V is TRBV7-9 and J is TRBJ2-2; a possible D gene is TRBD2 (6 bases). Deletions cut 5 bases from V and 4 bases from J, with 14 bases between. CDR1 is SEHNR and CDR2 is FQNEAQ in the germline V gene (reference sequence). The CDR3 totals 15 residues. CDR3 sequence reads: CASSITSFPTGELFF. The CDR3 DNA reads TGTGCCAGCAGCATCACTAGCTTCCCCACCGGGGAGCTGTTTTTT.

The rearrangement joins TRBV3-1 to TRBJ1-5, with TRBD1 matching over 7 bases. After removal of 1 base from V and 7 bases from J, the junction contained 4 bases not matched to a gene. The CDR3 contains 14 residues. Looked up from germline, CDR1 is LGHDT and CDR2 is YNNKEL (reference sequence). This CDR3 reads CASSQGGGIQPQHF. The CDR3, as DNA: TGTGCCAGCAGCCAAGGAGGGGGCATACAGCCCCAGCATTTT.

This clonotype came up many times. The gene calls are TRBV12-3 or TRBV12-4 and TRBJ1-6; 8 bases line up with TRBD1. This CDR3 is 15 amino acids long. V shed 2 bases, J shed 9 bases, and the junction held 6 bases outside the gene matches. The DNA for the CDR3 is TGTGCCAGCAGTTTACGTCAGGGGGCTAGTTCACCCCTCCACTTT. Protein sequence: CASSLRQGASSPLHF.

This clonotype was seen at least ten times. The J gene is TRBJ2-7, the V gene TRBV29-1; D is ambiguous. V gave up 4 bases and J gave up 1 base, with 8 bases separating them. Germline CDR1 is SQVTM and CDR2 is ANQGSEA. This CDR3 has 12 residues. The CDR3 reads CSVADGSYEQYF. The DNA for the CDR3 is TGCAGCGTTGCTGACGGTTCCTACGAGCAGTACTTC.

This clonotype was observed at least ten times. This chain uses TRBV4-1 with TRBJ2-5, with D perhaps matching TRBD1 (6 bases). The CDR3 spans 14 residues. Germline assignment: CDR1 MGHRA and CDR2 YSYEKL. Trimming took off 1 base at V and 2 bases at J, with 8 bases between the two ends. CDR3 protein: CASSQGTAQETQYF. In nucleotides, the CDR3 is TGCGCCAGCAGCCAAGGGACAGCTCAAGAGACCCAGTACTTC.

This clonotype was observed many times. This chain joins TRBV5-6 and TRBJ1-2; D call uncertain. CDR1 is SGHDT and CDR2 is YYEEEE in the germline V gene. Trimming left V 2 bases short and J 4 bases short, with 9 bases between. The CDR3 loop spans 13 amino acids. The CDR3 reads CASSLSHGYGYTF. The CDR3 coding sequence is TGTGCCAGCAGCTTATCGCACGGCTATGGCTACACCTTC.

This clonotype has at least ten counts. The chain is built from TRBV20-1 and TRBJ1-3; D gene ambiguous. V lost 3 bases to trimming and J lost 4 bases, with 4 bases between them. Looked up from germline, CDR1 is DFQATT and CDR2 is SNEGSKA (reference sequence). The CDR3 runs 11 residues. The CDR3 protein is CSAREGNTIYF. In DNA form, the CDR3 reads TGCAGTGCTAGGGAGGGAAACACCATATATTTT.

This clonotype was seen at least ten times. This chain links TRBV12-3 or TRBV12-4 with TRBJ1-1, with TRBD1 identical over 9 bases. The V segment lost 5 bases and the J segment 11 bases; nucleotides outside the gene matches: 18. CDR3 length equals 16 residues. The CDR3 sequence is CASSGTGRARMGEAFF. The CDR3, as DNA: TGTGCCAGCAGTGGGACAGGGAGAGCACGCATGGGAGAGGCTTTCTTT.